This section outlines one T cell receptor (beta chain) sequence together with its context. CDR1 and CDR2 (germline): MNHNY, SVGAGI (reference sequence). Trimming cost V 5 bases and J 2 bases; bases outside gene matches: 13. There are 18 residues in the CDR3. The entry originates in a study of blood T cell repertoires in COVID-19. TCRdb keeps only in-frame clones here, not all; method: immunoSEQ multiplex PCR. Counted here are some 150,000 clones, about nine tenths occurring once; the ten biggest clones make up around 0.91%. The chain links TRBV6-6 to TRBJ1-5, with 9 bases identical to TRBD1. This clonotype was sampled from a woman aged 50 to 60 with acute or convalescent COVID-19. Sequences were obtained from peripheral blood. The CDR3 DNA is TGTGCCAGCAGTCCCAGACCGGGACAGGGTACGGGCAATCAGCCCCAGCATTTT. This encodes CASSPRPGQGTGNQPQHF.